This T cell receptor beta chain was sequenced for a study of cytomegalovirus exposure and HLA in healthy donors. PCR amplification relied on 60 Vbeta primers (plus 13 Jbeta primers). As processed by the authors: There were about 80 million unique TCR beta chains by a later count, and around 10 million of them were shared. Produced via immunoSEQ multiplex PCR; TCRdb's table is partial and in-frame only. From that table come the V and J calls and clone size; the DNA was used to work out D and trimming. The sample consists of 80,000 to 100,000 clones, 74% of them appearing once. A word on this clone: Its specificity is not known.

This CDR3 contains 14 residues. Germline values: CDR1 SGHNT, CDR2 YYREEE (reference sequence). V was cut by 4 bases and J by 5 bases, with 16 bases left in between. Study outcomes and limitations: Most CMV-associated TCR beta chains appeared HLA-restricted in a later analysis. Compared with the roughly 700-donor mean, an Asian-associated ancestry cluster reportedly had fewer N-insertions, according to a later analysis.

The rearrangement links TRBV5-4 to TRBJ2-7; weak D call: TRBD1 (6 bases). The TCR originated in a man aged 25 to 45 in good health and CMV-seropositive. The sample comprised PBMCs. CDR3 sequence reads: CASSRTSQGDEQYF. Written as DNA, the CDR3 is TGTGCCAGCAGCCGTACCTCACAGGGAGACGAGCAGTACTTC.